This T cell receptor (beta chain) was captured by sequencing in a study of cytomegalovirus exposure and HLA in healthy donors. Overall study results and limits: Among TCR sequences, most were rare, though some public TCRs appeared in many donors. The study flagged approximately 180 TCR beta chains as cytomegalovirus-associated. In vitro data verified three CMV-associated chains as specific for CMV antigens. The authors considered a cluster of highly shared sequence variants likely to be a sequencing artifact.

Trimming removed 4 bases from V and 4 bases from J, with 11 bases in between. Germline V gene lookup returns CDR1 SGHRS and CDR2 YFSETQ. The CDR3 consists of 13 residues. In the PCR, 60 Vbeta and 13 Jbeta primers were used. The table came from immunoSEQ multiplex PCR; TCRdb's copy has only in-frame clones and leaves some out. The data contain 200,000 to 250,000 clones, 70% to 85% of them singletons. Concerning this clone: Its antigen is undetermined.

The specimen sequenced was PBMCs. The TCR sequence derives from a woman aged 55-69 years in good health and CMV-seropositive. The chain is built from TRBV5-1 and TRBJ2-5, with a weak D call TRBD1 (7 bases). The CDR3, as DNA: TGCGCCAGCAGCCCCCAGGGGGGAGAGACCCAGTACTTC. This codes for CASSPQGGETQYF.